This TCR beta chain was captured by sequencing in a study of T-cell memory formation after mild COVID-19. Across the whole study: Largely, TCR clusters stayed within a single donor. Regarding the study as a whole: CD4+ clones that contracted lay mainly in CM and EM; CD8+ ones lay in EMRA. In pre-infection memory, a portion of responding clones appeared, which suggested that cross-reactive memory joined. Later expanders leaned CD4+, whereas clones that contracted between day 15 and 85 were balanced CD4/CD8.

This clonotype was seen at least ten times. The target antigen is unknown. TCRdb re-analysed the 5' RACE reads in MiXCR, keeping a single row per CDR3 protein. The table shows some 160,000 distinct CDR3 sequences, with roughly 13% occurring only once. CDR3 length: 15 residues. After removal of 6 bases from V and 4 bases from J, the junction contained 7 bases not matched to a gene. Germline-derived CDR1 and CDR2 are MNHEY and SVGEGT. The specimen sequenced was PBMCs or a T cell subset sorted from them (not recorded which). The chain carries TRBV6-2 or TRBV6-3 and TRBJ2-7; 12 positions agree with TRBD2. The receptor was isolated from a man aged 18 to 35 who had mild COVID-19 (a few samples of this study predate the infection). Cell type and time point are not known. The CDR3 DNA reads TGTGCCAGCAGCGAACTAGCGGGGGGTGTATACGAGCAGTACTTC. Residues: CASSELAGGVYEQYF.